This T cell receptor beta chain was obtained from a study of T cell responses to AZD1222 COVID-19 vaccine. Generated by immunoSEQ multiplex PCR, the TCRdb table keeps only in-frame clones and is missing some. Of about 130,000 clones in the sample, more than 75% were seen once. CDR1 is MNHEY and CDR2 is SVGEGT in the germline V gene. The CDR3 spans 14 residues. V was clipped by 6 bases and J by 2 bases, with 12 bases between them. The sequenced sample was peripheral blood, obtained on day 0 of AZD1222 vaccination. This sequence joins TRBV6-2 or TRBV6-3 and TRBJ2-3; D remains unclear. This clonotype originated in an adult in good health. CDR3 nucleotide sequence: TGTGCCAGCAGCGAGGACGGAACCACAGATACGCAGTATTTT. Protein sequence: CASSEDGTTDTQYF.